This TCR beta chain was profiled in a study of identical twins. Notes on the study in general: For zero-insertion analyses, partial confounding could come from invariant MAIT and iNKT cells. Less excess twin sharing appeared in beta out-of-frame sequences.

For this clonotype: Its antigen is still unknown.

After template switching added a universal primer site, the resulting cDNA carried unique molecular identifiers. Each CDR3 protein gets one entry after TCRdb re-called the 5' RACE reads with MiXCR. The table records about 250,000 distinct CDR3 sequences, 11% to 15% of them present only once. The origin of this receptor is a woman between 18 and 29 years old in good health. The specimen sequenced was memory (CD45RO+) T cells sorted from blood.

The chain's CDR3 is CAISGGGTGGGTGELFF. As DNA, the CDR3 is TGTGCCATCAGTGGGGGTGGCACAGGCGGGGGCACCGGGGAGCTGTTTTTT. The gene calls are TRBV10-3 and TRBJ2-2; 7 nucleotides align to TRBD2. J gave up 4 bases and V 4 bases, and 12 bases lay outside the gene matches. Germline V gene lookup returns CDR1 ENHRY and CDR2 SYGVKD. The CDR3 sequence is 17 residues long.